These 10 T cell receptor beta chains came from one sample sequenced in a study of regulatory T cells in long-lasting Graves disease. Time point given: newly diagnosed GD, antithyroid drugs for less than 3 months. From PBMCs, RNA was extracted and then used to make the TCR library. Assembly of TCR beta libraries relied on iRepertoire HTBI primers together with Arm-PCR of CDR3 regions. TCRdb re-called the multiplex PCR reads through MiXCR, storing one row per CDR3 protein. This table holds about 310,000 distinct CDR3 sequences, approximately 20% found once. The sample here was peripheral blood mononuclear cells (PBMCs), taken at new diagnosis, from a patient treated with antithyroid drugs. Source of these receptors: a female donor with Graves disease.

The rearrangement uses TRBV3-1 and TRBJ2-3, with TRBD2 matching over 11 bases. The V segment lost 6 bases and the J segment 0 bases; nucleotides outside the gene matches: 14. Germline V lookup: CDR1 LGHDT, CDR2 YNNKEL (reference sequence). The CDR3 is 19 amino acids. The CDR3 DNA follows: TGTGCCAGCAGACCTTATACCGGGACTAGCGGCCCTAGCACAGATACGCAGTATTTT. Translation gives CASRPYTGTSGPSTDTQYF.

Ten or more counts support this clonotype. The rearrangement links TRBV7-9 to TRBJ1-2; 8 bases agree with TRBD1. Trimming took 2 bases from V and 4 from J; bases not matched to a gene: 6. The CDR3 runs to 15 residues. Looked up from germline, CDR1 is SEHNR and CDR2 is FQNEAQ (reference sequence). The CDR3 sequence is CASSLSGGSSYGYTF. CDR3 in DNA: TGTGCCAGCAGCTTATCAGGGGGCTCATCCTATGGCTACACCTTC.

Note on this clonotype: A clone one base away is much larger, so this may be a read error. The chain carries TRBV11-2 and TRBJ2-1; possibly TRBD1 or TRBD2 for D (5 bases each). Germline V gene lookup returns CDR1 SGHAT and CDR2 FQNNGV. This CDR3 contains 13 residues. V was pared by 0 bases and J by 9 bases, with 9 bases between. CDR3 residues: CASSLDPGTEQFF. CDR3 coding DNA: TGTGCCAGCAGCTTAGATCCCGGGACTGAGCAGTTCTTC.

V usage is TRBV7-9 and J usage is TRBJ2-7; 11 positions match TRBD1. The germline V gene encodes CDR1 SEHNR and CDR2 FQNEAQ (reference sequence). This CDR3 has 15 amino acids. Germline trimming cut 5 bases from V and 3 bases from J; bases unmatched to any gene: 6. The CDR3, as DNA: TGTGCCAGCAGCACGGCCGGGACAGGGGGCTACGAGCAGTACTTC. This gives the protein CASSTAGTGGYEQYF. Variable domain in full (rest from reference TRBV7-9 and TRBJ2-7): DTGVSQNPRHKITKRGQNVTFRCDPISEHNRLYWYRQTLGQGPEFLTYFQNEAQLEKSRLLSDRFSAERPKGSFSTLEIQRTEQGDSAMYLCASSTAGTGGYEQYFGPGTRLTVT.

This clonotype occurred many times. This sequence joins TRBV28 and TRBJ1-2, with D uncertain. V lost 6 bases and J 4 bases, leaving 12 bases between the germline ends. Germline assignment: CDR1 MDHEN and CDR2 SYDVKM. The CDR3 length is 13 residues. CDR3 nucleotide sequence: TGTGCCAGCAGCCCCGGGATCTTCTATGGCTACACCTTC. Translated: CASSPGIFYGYTF.

This clonotype was detected a few times. This chain links TRBV9 with TRBJ2-1; 7 positions agree with TRBD1. With V trimmed by 0 bases and J by 11 bases, 11 bases remained unmatched. Germline CDR1 is SGDLS and CDR2 is YYNGEE. The CDR3 contains 15 residues. CDR3 amino acids: CASSVEGSTGKKQFF. DNA for the CDR3: TGTGCCAGCAGCGTAGAGGGGTCGACAGGGAAGAAGCAGTTCTTC.

This clonotype was counted only a few times. A much larger clone is a single base away; this may be a read error. The chain has TRBV20-1 and TRBJ2-3; 10 nucleotides line up with TRBD1. With V trimmed by 5 bases and J by 2 bases, 13 bases remained unmatched. Germline lookup yields CDR1 DFQATT and CDR2 SNEGSKA (reference sequence). The CDR3 extends over 17 amino acids. CDR3 loop: CSAYDRGPFPLTDTQYF. The CDR3, as DNA: TGCAGTGCTTACGACAGGGGGCCATTTCCTCTCACAGATACGCAGTATTTT.

This clonotype was found many times. The rearrangement links TRBV6-2 or TRBV6-3 to TRBJ2-7; possibly TRBD1 for D (6 bases). The V end was cut by 6 bases, the J end by 4 bases, with 13 bases between. CDR1 is MNHEY, CDR2 SVGEGT, per germline. The CDR3 length is 13 residues. CDR3 sequence: CASRTGTSYEQYF. CDR3 coding DNA: TGTGCCAGCAGGACAGGTACTTCATACGAGCAGTACTTC.

This clonotype showed up many times. V usage is TRBV29-1 and J usage is TRBJ2-7; 7 nucleotides line up with TRBD1. CDR3 length equals 14 residues. The ends lost 0 bases at V and 4 bases at J; junction bases unmatched: 6. In germline, CDR1 is SQVTM, CDR2 ANQGSEA. The CDR3 protein is CSVEERGGRYEQYF. In nucleotides, the CDR3 is TGCAGCGTTGAAGAACGAGGGGGCAGGTACGAGCAGTACTTC.

This clonotype was seen at least ten times. The chain recombines TRBV28 with TRBJ2-7; no clear D. In germline, CDR1 is MDHEN, CDR2 SYDVKM. V shed 5 bases and J shed 0 bases, with 11 bases lying between them. This CDR3 contains 14 residues. The CDR3 loop reads CASSPTAYSYEQYF. The CDR3 DNA sequence: TGTGCCAGCAGTCCTACAGCGTACTCCTACGAGCAGTACTTC.